Shown below are 2 T cell receptor beta chains from a single sample sequenced in a study of tumour-infiltrating T cells in Burkitt lymphoma. Repertoires were generated with immunoSEQ multiplex PCR, while TCRdb's copy carries only in-frame clones and drops some. The sample has about 1,600 clones; under 50% are singletons. Input material: tumor tissue. The receptors shown here come from a human donor with Burkitt lymphoma.

This clone was counted only a few times. The rearrangement uses TRBV5-6 and TRBJ1-1; TRBD1 might be the D (5 bases). V lost 6 bases, J lost 0 bases, and 15 bases lay in between. CDR1 is SGHDT and CDR2 is YYEEEE in the germline V gene. CDR3 length equals 15 residues. CDR3: CASTRMPGLNTEAFF. For the CDR3, the DNA is TGTGCCAGCACCAGAATGCCAGGGTTGAACACTGAAGCTTTCTTT.

This chain connects TRBV28 to TRBJ2-3; D unclear. The CDR3 is 12 residues long. V was shortened by 4 bases and J by 5 bases, with 7 bases between the two germline ends. Germline CDR1 reads MDHEN; CDR2 reads SYDVKM. CDR3 nucleotides: TGTGCCAGCAGTTCCTCTAGAGATACGCAGTATTTT. This gives the protein CASSSSRDTQYF.